These 23 T cell receptor beta chains share one sample of origin, sequenced in a study of early T cells in non-severe SARS-CoV-2 infection. TCRdb recomputed calls from the 5' RACE reads with MiXCR, one row per CDR3 protein. The sample lists about 59,000 distinct CDR3 sequences, around 13% seen once, with about 9.3% in the top ten. The sample consisted of whole blood, taken at baseline. The receptors shown here come from an adult who was a healthcare worker with PCR-confirmed SARS-CoV-2 infection or an uninfected control (not recorded which).

The chain recombines TRBV27 with TRBJ2-3, with 7 bases lining up with TRBD2. The junction had 5 bases not matched to a gene; V was cut back by 7 bases and J by 1 base. The CDR3 length is 14 residues. CDR1 MNHEY and CDR2 SMNVEV come from the germline V gene (reference sequence). The CDR3 DNA is TGTGCCAGCAAGCGCGGGGGTGGCACAGATACGCAGTATTTT. Residues: CASKRGGGTDTQYF.

This clonotype was seen repeatedly, ten times or more. The rearrangement uses TRBV6-2 or TRBV6-3 and TRBJ2-6; TRBD1 might be the D (5 bases). Germline V gives CDR1 MNHEY, CDR2 SVGEGT. The V gene lost 7 bases and the J gene lost 0 bases, with 10 bases spanning the gap. This CDR3 has 15 residues. The CDR3 DNA follows: TGTGCCAGCACCTACAGGTTCTCTGGGGCCAACGTCCTGACTTTC. This codes for CASTYRFSGANVLTF.

This clonotype was found a few times. V is TRBV4-1 and J is TRBJ2-7, with D possibly matching TRBD1 (6 bases). Germline CDR1 and CDR2: MGHRA and YSYEKL. The V end lost 1 base, the J end lost 6 bases, and 10 bases lay between the germline ends. CDR3 length: 13 residues. In DNA, the CDR3 is TGCGCCAGCAGCCAAGTACAGGGTGCCGAGCAGTACTTC. Translation gives CASSQVQGAEQYF.

This clonotype was found a few times. CDR3 loop: CASSPLLAGTWNEQFF. CDR3 DNA: TGTGCCAGCAGTCCTCTTCTAGCGGGGACTTGGAATGAGCAGTTCTTC. The rearrangement joins TRBV6-2 or TRBV6-3 to TRBJ2-1; TRBD2 matches 9 bases. In germline, CDR1 is MNHEY, CDR2 SVGEGT. The CDR3 extends over 16 amino acids. Trimming took 5 bases from V and 7 from J; bases not matched to a gene: 12.

The chain recombines TRBV12-3 or TRBV12-4 with TRBJ1-2; 11 bases align to TRBD1. This CDR3 is 15 amino acids long. V trimming: 4 bases; J trimming: 5 bases; junction bases outside the gene matches: 6. For the CDR3, the DNA is TGTGCCAGCAGTTCCCCGGGACAGGGGGAATATGGCTACACCTTC. Protein: CASSSPGQGEYGYTF.

The rearrangement joins TRBV9 to TRBJ1-1; D unresolved. This CDR3 is built from 14 residues. Germline lookup yields CDR1 SGDLS and CDR2 YYNGEE. With 2 bases removed from V and 1 base from J, the gap between germline ends came to 9 bases. CDR3 loop: CASSVGSKNTEAFF. The CDR3 DNA is TGTGCCAGCAGCGTCGGCAGTAAGAACACTGAAGCTTTCTTT.

The chain carries TRBV7-2 and TRBJ1-5; D ambiguous. CDR1 and CDR2 from the germline V gene are SGHTA and FQGNSA. Trimming cost V 4 bases and J 0 bases, with 7 bases left between them. CDR3 size: 14 residues. The CDR3 is CASSSDNSNQPQHF. The DNA of the CDR3 is TGTGCCAGCAGCTCCGACAATAGCAATCAGCCCCAGCATTTT.

V usage is TRBV20-1 and J usage is TRBJ2-3; 7 positions match TRBD1. The CDR3 totals 13 residues. Germline CDR1 reads DFQATT; CDR2 reads SNEGSKA (reference sequence). The CDR3 protein is CSPRGGPTDTQYF. The CDR3 DNA reads as TGCAGCCCCCGAGGGGGCCCAACAGATACGCAGTATTTT.

There are a few counts of this clonotype. The CDR3 is CSAPTAGGVYTGELFF. CDR3 DNA: TGCAGTGCCCCAACGGCGGGAGGGGTGTACACCGGGGAGCTGTTTTTT. The rearrangement links TRBV20-1 to TRBJ2-2, with 9 bases matching TRBD2. Germline CDR1 and CDR2: DFQATT and SNEGSKA (reference sequence). The V gene end was trimmed by 6 bases and the J gene end by 3 bases; junction bases not matched to a gene: 11. The CDR3 contains 16 residues.

This clonotype was seen a handful of times. This chain joins TRBV7-9 and TRBJ2-3, with TRBD1 identical over 11 bases. This CDR3 has 16 residues. V dropped 2 bases and J dropped 4; count of bases not matched to a gene: 5. Germline values: CDR1 SEHNR, CDR2 FQNEAQ (reference sequence). CDR3 DNA: TGTGCCAGCAGCTTACCGTGGACAGGGGGCCCAGATACGCAGTATTTT. The encoded protein is CASSLPWTGGPDTQYF.

The rearrangement links TRBV12-3 or TRBV12-4 to TRBJ1-2; TRBD1 might be the D (5 bases). This CDR3 has 14 residues. V was shortened by 1 base and J by 4 bases, with 10 bases between the two germline ends. CDR3 in amino acids: CASSLGEGTYGYTF. CDR3 nucleotide sequence: TGTGCCAGCAGTTTAGGAGAAGGGACCTATGGCTACACCTTC.

This sequence joins TRBV20-1 and TRBJ2-7, with TRBD1 matching over 7 bases. The V gene's germline CDR1 is DFQATT and CDR2 SNEGSKA (reference sequence). The CDR3 is 13 amino acids. Trimming removed 5 bases from V and 6 bases from J; junction bases left unmatched: 10. CDR3 sequence reads: CSAGTVSTGEQYF. CDR3 bases: TGCAGTGCTGGGACAGTTTCTACAGGCGAGCAGTACTTC.

The V gene is TRBV11-2, the J gene TRBJ2-7, with 10 bases aligning to TRBD1. J gave up 4 bases and V 2 bases, and 5 bases lay outside the gene matches. The CDR3 has 15 residues. In germline, CDR1 is SGHAT, CDR2 FQNNGV. CDR3 residues: CASSLSGTGVYEQYF. CDR3 bases: TGTGCCAGCAGCTTATCCGGGACAGGGGTGTACGAGCAGTACTTC.

This clonotype was seen only a few times. This chain connects TRBV3-1 to TRBJ2-5; 12 bases are shared with TRBD1. In germline, CDR1 is LGHDT, CDR2 YNNKEL (reference sequence). After removal of 4 bases from V and 5 bases from J, the junction contained 5 bases not matched to a gene. The CDR3 sequence is 15 residues long. CDR3 DNA: TGTGCCAGCAGCCTCTCCGGGACAGGGGGCGAGACCCAGTACTTC. It is translated as CASSLSGTGGETQYF.

This clonotype has just a few counts. The V gene is TRBV27, the J gene TRBJ1-1; tentatively, D is TRBD1 (6 bases). The germline V gene has CDR1 MNHEY and CDR2 SMNVEV (reference sequence). Trimming shortened V by 4 bases and J by 5 bases, and 11 bases separated the two germline ends. The CDR3 extends over 13 amino acids. CDR3 DNA: TGTGCCAGCAGTTCGGACAGCCGGACTGAAGCTTTCTTT. This gives the protein CASSSDSRTEAFF.

This chain links TRBV7-2 with TRBJ2-7, with D hard to call. V dropped 5 bases and J dropped 0 bases, with 8 bases sitting between them. The CDR3 sequence is 13 residues long. Per germline, CDR1 SGHTA and CDR2 FQGNSA. CDR3 nucleotides: TGTGCCAGCAGCGCCCGACACTCCTACGAGCAGTACTTC. It translates to CASSARHSYEQYF.

The rearrangement links TRBV19 to TRBJ1-2; no firm D call. Trimming removed 7 bases at V and 2 bases at J, with 11 bases between. Germline lookup yields CDR1 LNHDA and CDR2 SQIVND (reference sequence). The CDR3 extends over 13 amino acids. CDR3 bases: TGTGCCAGTAACCCAGGAGGAAACTATGGCTACACCTTC. Translating it yields CASNPGGNYGYTF.

This clonotype has a handful of counts. The chain carries TRBV5-6 and TRBJ1-5; 10 bases align to TRBD1. Germline trimming cut 4 bases from V and 2 bases from J; bases unmatched to any gene: 3. Germline-derived CDR1 and CDR2 are SGHDT and YYEEEE. CDR3 length: 15 amino acids. For the CDR3, the DNA is TGTGCCAGCAGCGCGACAGGGGGCGGCAATCAGCCCCAGCATTTT. It yields the protein CASSATGGGNQPQHF.

The chain uses TRBV6-5 and TRBJ2-5; TRBD2 matches at 12 bases. Germline lookup yields CDR1 MNHEY and CDR2 SVGAGI. The junction had 7 bases not matched to a gene; V was cut back by 7 bases and J by 4 bases. The CDR3 consists of 15 residues. CDR3 bases: TGTGCCAGCACCTCTAGCGGGGGGGCCCTAGAGACCCAGTACTTC. Protein: CASTSSGGALETQYF.

By sample fraction, this clonotype is medium-sized. The CDR3 sequence: CASSPGIRPGEQYF. For the CDR3, the DNA is TGTGCCAGCAGCCCCGGGATACGACCGGGGGAGCAGTACTTC. The chain has TRBV7-2 and TRBJ2-7; possibly TRBD2 for D (5 bases). V was trimmed by 5 bases and J by 7 bases, leaving 18 bases between them. Germline-derived CDR1 and CDR2 are SGHTA and FQGNSA. The CDR3 loop spans 14 amino acids.

The rearrangement joins TRBV28 to TRBJ2-5, with D possibly TRBD2 on 5 matching bases. CDR3 length: 15 residues. Germline V lookup: CDR1 MDHEN, CDR2 SYDVKM. Trimming cost V 1 base and J 1 base, with 10 bases left between them. This CDR3 reads CASSLFPGSQETQYF. CDR3 nucleotide sequence: TGTGCCAGCAGTTTATTTCCGGGGAGCCAAGAGACCCAGTACTTC.

This clonotype showed up many times. The chain recombines TRBV11-2 with TRBJ2-2; TRBD2 matches at 7 bases. V shed 6 bases and J 0 bases; nucleotides not matched to a gene: 4. This CDR3 is built from 15 residues. Germline loops: CDR1 SGHAT, CDR2 FQNNGV. CDR3 protein: CASRPLAANTGELFF. The CDR3 region has the DNA TGTGCCAGCAGACCTCTAGCGGCGAACACCGGGGAGCTGTTTTTT.

The J gene is TRBJ2-3, the V gene TRBV5-1; D unresolved. Germline-derived CDR1 and CDR2 are SGHRS and YFSETQ. Trimming left V 1 base short and J 0 bases short, with 9 bases between. CDR3 length: 15 residues. CDR3 coding DNA: TGCGCCAGCAGCTTGAGACGTCCTAGCACAGATACGCAGTATTTT. Residues: CASSLRRPSTDTQYF.